Below are 18 T cell receptor beta chains sequenced from a single sample in a study of identical twins. One entry per CDR3 protein results from TCRdb running MiXCR on the 5' RACE reads. The table includes some 630,000 distinct CDR3 sequences, about 7% detected once. These data were also filed under a second study, of yellow fever vaccine responses in identical twins.

Sequencing input: PBMCs. The receptors derive from a young woman in good health.

This clonotype was seen a few times. V is TRBV7-9 and J is TRBJ2-5; TRBD2 aligns across 9 bases. The CDR3 sequence is 17 residues long. Looked up from germline, CDR1 is SEHNR and CDR2 is FQNEAQ (reference sequence). With V trimmed by 5 bases and J by 3 bases, 13 bases remained unmatched. CDR3 protein: CASSRWGLAGGEETQYF. The CDR3, as DNA: TGTGCCAGCAGCAGATGGGGACTAGCTGGCGGGGAAGAGACCCAGTACTTC.

This clonotype appeared a few times. The rearrangement uses TRBV6-1 and TRBJ2-7; no firm D call. Trimming removed 6 bases from V and 1 base from J, with 16 bases in between. Germline-derived CDR1 and CDR2 are MNHNS and SASEGT. The CDR3 sequence is 15 residues long. The CDR3 DNA sequence: TGTGCCAGCAGCCTGGACGGAAGTCGGTCCTACGAGCAGTACGTC. It is translated as CASSLDGSRSYEQYV.

The chain combines TRBV28 with TRBJ2-1, with 8 bases aligning to TRBD1. Germline V gene data show CDR1 as MDHEN and CDR2 as SYDVKM. The CDR3 is 14 amino acids. Trimming cost V 6 bases and J 6 bases; bases outside gene matches: 7. Written as DNA, the CDR3 is TGTGCCAGCAGACCGGGACAGGTGGGCAATGAGCAGTTCTTC. The encoded protein is CASRPGQVGNEQFF. Full variable domain (rest looked up from reference TRBV28 and TRBJ2-1): DVKVTQSSRYLVKRTGEKVFLECVQDMDHENMFWYRQDPGLGLRLIYFSYDVKMKEKGDIPEGYSVSREKKERFSLILESASTNQTSMYLCASRPGQVGNEQFFGPGTRLTVL.

In this sample, this clonotype turned up many times. V usage is TRBV29-1 and J usage is TRBJ2-1; 10 bases are a match to TRBD1. The CDR3 runs 15 residues. The trim removed 8 bases at V and 10 bases at J, leaving 17 bases unmatched. Germline assignment: CDR1 SQVTM and CDR2 ANQGSEA. The chain's CDR3 is CSPGPPGQGSGEQFF. The DNA of the CDR3 is TGCAGCCCTGGCCCCCCGGGACAGGGGTCCGGGGAGCAGTTCTTC.

This clonotype came up a few times. This chain uses TRBV11-2 with TRBJ2-5, with D perhaps TRBD2 (5 bases). Trimming left V 3 bases short and J 4 bases short, with 12 bases between. Germline CDR1 SGHAT, CDR2 FQNNGV. This CDR3 comprises 14 residues. This chain's CDR3 is CASSFLPSGETQYF. In DNA form, the CDR3 reads TGTGCCAGCAGCTTTTTGCCAAGCGGAGAGACCCAGTACTTC.

This clonotype was counted between two and nine times. The chain joins TRBV12-3 or TRBV12-4 to TRBJ2-5; TRBD2 matches 9 bases. V lost 5 bases to trimming and J lost 2 bases; unmatched junction nucleotides: 12. This CDR3 spans 17 amino acids. This chain's CDR3 is CASSTSAVAGAQETQYF. CDR3 DNA: TGTGCCAGCAGTACAAGCGCGGTAGCGGGAGCTCAAGAGACCCAGTACTTC.

This clonotype has at least ten counts. The CDR3 loop reads CSVRRPLAGDHTQYF. CDR3 DNA sequence: TGCAGCGTTCGAAGGCCGCTAGCGGGGGACCATACGCAGTATTTT. The V call is TRBV29-1, the J call TRBJ2-3; 10 bases are shared with TRBD2. Unmatched junction bases numbered 12, after V lost 5 bases and J lost 7 bases. This CDR3 comprises 15 residues. Germline V CDR1 and CDR2: SQVTM, ANQGSEA.

This clonotype has just a few counts. The chain links TRBV15 to TRBJ1-5; D is uncertain. Trimming took 2 bases from V and 6 from J, leaving 5 bases between them. This CDR3 spans 12 amino acids. Germline values: CDR1 LNHNV, CDR2 YYDKDF (reference sequence). The CDR3 nucleotides are TGTGCCACCAGCAGAAGCGGTCAGCCCCAGCATTTT. Protein product: CATSRSGQPQHF.

This clonotype was counted between two and nine times. The chain uses TRBV29-1 and TRBJ2-3; 15 bases fit TRBD2. CDR3 length: 16 residues. Germline V gene lookup returns CDR1 SQVTM and CDR2 ANQGSEA. Trimming removed 6 bases from V and 0 bases from J; junction bases left unmatched: 4. DNA of the CDR3: TGCAGCGTGGGACTAGCGGGGGGCCCTAGCACAGATACGCAGTATTTT. This codes for CSVGLAGGPSTDTQYF.

This clonotype was seen ten or more times. This chain links TRBV5-1 with TRBJ2-1; 7 bases align to TRBD2. V gave up 2 bases and J gave up 5 bases; unmatched junction bases: 7. Germline CDR1 is SGHRS and CDR2 is YFSETQ. This CDR3 comprises 15 residues. In nucleotides, the CDR3 is TGCGCCAGCAGCTTTGGCGGGAGCGCAAACAATGAGCAGTTCTTC. Protein product: CASSFGGSANNEQFF.

This clonotype was detected ten times or more. The chain employs TRBV4-1 and TRBJ1-5; D uncertain. Germline CDR1 reads MGHRA; CDR2 reads YSYEKL. The CDR3 spans 16 residues. V was clipped by 7 bases and J by 0 bases, with 16 bases between them. The CDR3 is CASNPLHWVSNQPQHF. CDR3 DNA: TGCGCCAGCAATCCCCTACATTGGGTTAGCAATCAGCCCCAGCATTTT.

This clonotype was observed at least ten times. This chain links TRBV27 with TRBJ2-5; D might be TRBD2 (6 bases). CDR1 and CDR2 from the germline V gene are MNHEY and SMNVEV (reference sequence). Trimming shortened V by 4 bases and J by 2 bases, and 11 bases separated the two germline ends. The CDR3 is made up of 14 amino acids. The CDR3 nucleotides are TGTGCCAGCAGTTCGGGTGGGGGGCAAGAGACCCAGTACTTC. Protein: CASSSGGGQETQYF.

This clonotype was seen repeatedly, ten times or more. This chain uses TRBV12-3 or TRBV12-4 with TRBJ1-1; TRBD1 aligns across 8 bases. V lost 7 bases, J lost 10 bases, and 11 bases stayed unmatched. The CDR3 is made up of 13 amino acids. The CDR3 here is CASTAQGAIRAFF. In nucleotides, the CDR3 is TGTGCCAGCACGGCCCAGGGGGCTATTAGAGCTTTCTTT.

The CDR3 spells CASSLAGGDYEQYF. CDR3 bases: TGTGCCAGCAGCTTAGCGGGTGGGGACTACGAGCAGTACTTC. This rearrangement joins TRBV28 to TRBJ2-7, with 7 bases that match TRBD2. Losses at the gene ends were 6 bases for V and 3 bases for J; bases not matched to a gene: 8. The CDR3 totals 14 residues. Germline values: CDR1 MDHEN, CDR2 SYDVKM.

The table lists this clonotype with a few counts. The chain couples TRBV3-1 to TRBJ2-6; D not certain. The germline V gene has CDR1 LGHDT and CDR2 YNNKEL (reference sequence). The CDR3 runs 17 residues. The V end was cut by 5 bases, the J end by 4 bases, with 18 bases between. The CDR3 coding sequence is TGTGCCAGCAGCTCCATCAACGGGCTTGCAGGGGCCAACGTCCTGACTTTC. It specifies CASSSINGLAGANVLTF.

This clonotype has ten or more counts. The chain has TRBV12-3 or TRBV12-4 and TRBJ2-2; no definite D call. This CDR3 comprises 12 residues. V lost 4 bases and J 6 bases, leaving 6 bases between the germline ends. The CDR3 sequence is CASSYVSGELFF. DNA for the CDR3: TGTGCCAGCAGTTACGTTTCCGGGGAGCTGTTTTTT.

This chain links TRBV14 with TRBJ2-5; D is unresolved. Per the germline V gene, CDR1 is SGHDN and CDR2 is FVKESK. The CDR3 sequence is 13 residues long. The germline V and J ends were trimmed by 4 bases and 2 bases, with 8 bases remaining between them. CDR3 sequence: CASSRAFQETQYF. Written as DNA, the CDR3 is TGTGCCAGCAGCCGGGCGTTTCAAGAGACCCAGTACTTC.

The V gene is TRBV12-3 or TRBV12-4, the J gene TRBJ2-3; 11 nucleotides agree with TRBD2. This CDR3 spans 15 amino acids. J lost 11 bases, V lost 5 bases, and 12 bases had no gene match. The CDR3 bases are TGTGCCAGCAGTGACCTAGCGGGGGGAACCACGGGGCAGTATTTT. The encoded protein is CASSDLAGGTTGQYF.